There are a few counts of the clone carrying this T cell receptor (beta chain). Its target is not known. The PCR had 60 Vbeta and 13 Jbeta primers. The protocol was immunoSEQ multiplex PCR, while the TCRdb copy is restricted to in-frame clones and leaves out a portion. The data contain about 180,000 clones, 75% to 85% of them singletons. This specimen comes from a study of cytomegalovirus exposure and HLA in healthy donors. Whole-study findings and limits: What a later analysis reportedly showed was that an Asian-associated ancestry cluster had fewer N-insertions than the approximately 720-donor mean.

Trimming cost V 0 bases and J 10 bases, with 15 bases left between them. This CDR3 has 14 amino acids. Germline CDR1 and CDR2: MNHNY and SVGAGI (reference sequence). The TCR was taken from a woman aged 25 to 39 in good health and CMV-seropositive. This rearrangement joins TRBV6-6 to TRBJ1-2, with D unresolved. Sequencing was performed on PBMCs. CDR3: CASSYSHPGGDYTF. The CDR3 DNA is TGTGCCAGCAGTTACTCCCACCCAGGAGGAGACTACACCTTC.